This record covers a single T cell receptor beta chain. What it binds is unknown. Primers for the PCR totalled 60 Vbeta and 13 Jbeta. This table comes from immunoSEQ multiplex PCR, and its TCRdb copy is limited to in-frame clones, with some not included. The sample shows a few hundred thousand clones, 80% to 90% of them seen only once. The V and J ends lost 4 bases and 5 bases, in that order; junction bases with no gene match: 7. Germline loops: CDR1 SGHRS, CDR2 YFSETQ. CDR3 length equals 14 residues. The data derive from a study of cytomegalovirus exposure and HLA in healthy donors. Study information: T cells numbering about 200 million yielded some 100 million unique TCR beta sequences in an earlier analysis. General study findings and limits: The investigators catalogued about 170 TCR beta chains as cytomegalovirus-associated. Within an earlier analysis, most TCR beta V segments proved productive either about 87% or about 30% of the time. Being indistinguishable, some V segments were excluded, TRBV6-2 and TRBV6-3 among them.

The chain links TRBV5-1 to TRBJ2-7, with 9 bases fitting TRBD1. The sequenced sample consisted of PBMCs. This clonotype was sampled from a woman between 18 and 30 years old in good health and CMV-seronegative. CDR3 nucleotides: TGCGCCAGCAGCCTAGGGACAGGGTACGACGAGCAGTACTTC. It specifies CASSLGTGYDEQYF.